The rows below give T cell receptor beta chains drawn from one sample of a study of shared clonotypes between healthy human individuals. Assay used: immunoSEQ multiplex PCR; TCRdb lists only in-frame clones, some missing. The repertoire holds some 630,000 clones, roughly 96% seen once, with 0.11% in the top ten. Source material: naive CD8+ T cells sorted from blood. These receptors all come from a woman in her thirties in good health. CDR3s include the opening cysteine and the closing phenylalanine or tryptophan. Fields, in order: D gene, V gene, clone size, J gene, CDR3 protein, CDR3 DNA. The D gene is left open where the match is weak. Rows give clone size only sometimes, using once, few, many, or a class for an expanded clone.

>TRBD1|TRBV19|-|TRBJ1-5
CASSGWKGASNQPQHF
TGTGCCAGTAGTGGGTGGAAGGGGGCAAGCAATCAGCCCCAGCATTTT
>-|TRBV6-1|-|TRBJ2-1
CASRGVYNEQFF
TGTGCCAGCAGGGGAGTATACAATGAGCAGTTCTTC
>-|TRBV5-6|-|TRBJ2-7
CASSLGLVAYEQYF
TGTGCCAGCAGCTTGGGTCTAGTGGCCTACGAGCAGTACTTC
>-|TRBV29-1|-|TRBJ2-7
CSVEAGQAAYEQYF
TGCAGCGTTGAAGCTGGGCAGGCGGCCTACGAGCAGTACTTC
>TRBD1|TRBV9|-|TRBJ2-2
CASSVVDRARAGELFF
TGTGCCAGCAGCGTAGTCGACAGGGCCCGAGCCGGGGAGCTGTTTTTT
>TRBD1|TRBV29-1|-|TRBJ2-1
CSGDRVNSYNEQFF
TGCAGCGGCGACAGGGTTAACTCCTACAATGAGCAGTTCTTC
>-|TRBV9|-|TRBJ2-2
CASSGGTTYVTGELFF
TGTGCCAGCAGCGGGGGGACAACCTATGTCACCGGGGAGCTGTTTTTT
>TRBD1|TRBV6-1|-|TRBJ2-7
CASTGTGAYEQYF
TGTGCCAGTACAGGGACAGGGGCGTACGAGCAGTACTTC
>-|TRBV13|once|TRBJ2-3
CASSLGGAHTDTQYF
TGTGCCAGCAGCTTAGGGGGAGCCCACACAGATACGCAGTATTTT
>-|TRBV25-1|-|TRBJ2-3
CASSTADTQYF
TGTGCCAGCAGCACCGCAGATACGCAGTATTTT
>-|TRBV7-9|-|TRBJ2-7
CASSLPGHYEQYF
TGTGCCAGCAGCCTACCTGGGCACTACGAGCAGTACTTC
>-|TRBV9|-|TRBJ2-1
CASSVTGSYNEQFF
TGTGCCAGCAGCGTTACAGGCTCCTACAATGAGCAGTTCTTC
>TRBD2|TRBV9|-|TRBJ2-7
CASSPSGGPTYEQYF
TGTGCCAGCAGCCCCAGCGGGGGCCCTACCTACGAGCAGTACTTC
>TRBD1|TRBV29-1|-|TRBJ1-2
CSVEDDRGRGYTF
TGCAGCGTTGAGGACGACAGGGGGCGAGGCTACACCTTC
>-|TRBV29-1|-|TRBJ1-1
CSVGIGMSFF
TGCAGCGTTGGGATCGGGATGTCTTTCTTT
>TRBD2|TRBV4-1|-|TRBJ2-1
CASSQEGTSYYNEQFF
TGCGCCAGCAGCCAAGAAGGGACTAGCTACTACAATGAGCAGTTCTTC
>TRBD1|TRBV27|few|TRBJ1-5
CASRGQGARQPQHF
TGTGCCAGCAGAGGACAGGGGGCTCGGCAGCCCCAGCATTTT
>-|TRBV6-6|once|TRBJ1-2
CASHGGDGYTF
TGTGCCAGCCACGGGGGGGATGGCTACACCTTC
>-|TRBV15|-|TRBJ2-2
CATSSTGGRTPGSCFF
-
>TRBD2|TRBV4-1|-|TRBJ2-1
CASSQPGGGVQFF
TGCGCCAGCAGCCAACCTGGCGGGGGGGTGCAGTTCTTC
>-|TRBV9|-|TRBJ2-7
CASSVAGAGYEQYF
TGTGCCAGCAGCGTAGCAGGAGCTGGCTACGAGCAGTACTTC
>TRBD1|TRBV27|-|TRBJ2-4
CASSMDRGNIQYF
TGTGCCAGCAGTATGGACAGGGGCAACATTCAGTACTTC
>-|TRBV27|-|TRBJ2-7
CASSIRQPHEQYF
TGTGCCAGCAGTATACGACAGCCCCACGAGCAGTACTTC
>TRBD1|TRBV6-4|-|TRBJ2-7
CASSQTGGYEQYF
TGTGCCAGCAGTCAGACAGGGGGGTACGAGCAGTACTTC
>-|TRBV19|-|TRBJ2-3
CASSPEVGTDTQYF
TGTGCCAGTAGCCCTGAGGTAGGGACAGATACGCAGTATTTT